The clone carrying this T cell receptor beta chain turned up a few times. Antigen unknown. Via MiXCR, TCRdb re-called the 5' RACE reads, giving one row per CDR3 protein. This sample has under 300,000 distinct CDR3 sequences, with about 10% found just once. The data belong to a study of CD8 T cells in ankylosing spondylitis. Study-wide results and caveats: The study looked at matched synovial fluid samples from ankylosing spondylitis patients. Disease-linked clones were reported to be significantly enriched there. CD8+ cells made up the disease-linked clones, which were relatively rare in peripheral blood.

The CDR3 has 14 residues. Germline CDR1 MNHEY, CDR2 SVGEGT. The ends were cut back, 5 bases at V and 10 bases at J, with 18 bases in the middle. The chain combines TRBV6-2 or TRBV6-3 with TRBJ2-1; maybe TRBD2 (6 bases). Sequenced material: blood, either unsorted or a sorted T cell fraction (not recorded which). This clonotype was obtained from a male donor with ankylosing spondylitis or in good health (not recorded which). The DNA of the CDR3 is TGTGCCAGCAGTCCCGGGACTCATCCTCTGGAGCAGTTCTTC. Translating gives CASSPGTHPLEQFF.